The sequence of this T cell receptor (beta chain) was determined in a study of siplizumab effects on memory and regulatory T cells (dated 2019 in TCRdb). Context from the whole study: The study looked at the effect of siplizumab, an anti-CD2 antibody, on alloreactive T-cell subsets in allogeneic mixed lymphocyte reactions made from human PBMCs. Here is what the overall study found, with its caveats: Siplizumab significantly reduced the cumulative frequency of alloreactive sequences traceable to unstimulated CD4+ memory T cells. Whether proliferating Tregs from siplizumab cultures actually had suppressive function was not functionally confirmed. For roughly 75-97% of proliferating CD4+ or CD8+ clones, no naive or memory phenotype could be assigned. Because sequences at frequencies below about 10^-5 were poorly captured, only a minor fraction of alloreactive clones could be mapped back to unstimulated subsets. Among mappable alloreactive CD4+ clones, the Treg-derived fraction averaged about 75% with siplizumab versus approximately 27% in control reactions. Greater diversity appeared to be present in unstimulated naive T cells than in memory T cells, and a substantial contribution to the alloresponse seemed to be made by naive cells.

Libraries were made using the immunoSEQ multiplex PCR assay. Approximately 10^5 TCR templates per sample were assayed by the deep sequencing platform. Genomic DNA extracted from sorted T cells was used for TCRbeta CDR3 sequencing. From the authors' description of their analysis: The R programming language was used for clonal analysis of the TCRbeta CDR3 data. Alloreactive CD4+ and CD8+ clones were defined by comparing unstimulated samples with post-reaction CFSE-low samples. Regulatory or non-regulatory origin of alloreactive CD4+ clones was assigned by matching sequences to the sorted unstimulated Treg and non-Treg repertoires. TCRdb mirrors the immuneACCESS table, restricted to in-frame sequences. Some clones are absent from its copies; in checked studies, under half trace to an unresolved V gene, and the reason for the others is unknown. V, J and clone size derive from that table, while D and trimming were established from the DNA sequence. The sample table holds tens of thousands of clones, of which around four fifths were seen once. 3.5% to 4% of the sample is held by the ten biggest clonotypes.

Notes on this clone: Its recognized antigen is unknown. There are no base qualities to consult, and no much larger clone falls within one base.

Its CDR3 holds 14 amino acids, cysteine through phenylalanine. Only the CDR3 DNA stays, 42 bases, in frame from base 1. After removal of 10 bases from V and 0 bases from J, the junction retains 7 bases not matched to a gene. Reading the germline V gene gives CDR1 ENHRY and CDR2 SYGVKD. Additional sequencing covered unstimulated subsets from three donor pairs, namely CD8+ effector memory, CD4+ naive, CD8+ TEMRA, CD4+ memory and CD8+ naive. TCRbeta CDR3 sequencing was performed on sorted unstimulated T cells and on proliferating T cells recovered from mixed lymphocyte reactions. Fresh whole blood from roughly ten HLA-typed healthy donors was used to isolate PBMCs.

The specimen was memory CD4+ T cells sorted from blood. The label giving this sample's cell subset or site can be read as: unstimulated CD4+ memory T cells. The receptor comes from a human donor in good health. The chain uses TRBV10-3 and TRBJ2-5, with 8 central nucleotides matching TRBD2. The CDR3 reads as follows: CATGTSGNQETQYF. DNA sequence: TGTGCCACCGGGACTAGTGGAAACCAAGAGACCCAGTACTTC.